This is a list of T cell receptor beta chains from one sample in a study of cytomegalovirus exposure and HLA in healthy donors. Generated by immunoSEQ multiplex PCR, the TCRdb table keeps only in-frame clones and is missing some. The table shows roughly 100,000 clones, with just under 80% occurring only once. The specimen sequenced was PBMCs. These receptors originate from a male donor in good health and CMV-seronegative. Both conserved end residues are part of each CDR3. Fields, in order: J gene, V gene, D gene, clone size, CDR3 protein, CDR3 DNA. D genes are given only for firm matches. Clone size appears in some rows only: once, few, many, or a class for an expanded clone.

J: TRBJ1-5
V: TRBV6-6
D: -
size: -
CDR3: CASRPLVGESNQPQHF
DNA: TGTGCCAGCAGACCCCTTGTAGGGGAAAGCAATCAGCCCCAGCATTTT

J: TRBJ1-1
V: TRBV7-8
D: -
size: -
CDR3: CASSITRPRVGTEAFF
DNA: TGTGCCAGCAGCATAACCCGGCCGAGGGTAGGAACTGAAGCTTTCTTT

J: TRBJ2-7
V: TRBV27
D: TRBD1
size: -
CDR3: CASRGTGGPYEQYF
DNA: TGTGCCAGCAGGGGGACAGGGGGGCCCTACGAGCAGTACTTC

J: TRBJ1-2
V: TRBV6-6
D: TRBD1
size: -
CDR3: CASSADREAGGYTF
DNA: TGTGCCAGCAGTGCGGACAGGGAGGCAGGTGGCTACACCTTC

J: TRBJ2-7
V: TRBV27
D: TRBD2
size: -
CDR3: CASSLFPPTSGFFRAYEQYF
DNA: TGTGCCAGCAGTTTATTTCCCCCTACTAGCGGGTTTTTTAGGGCCTACGAGCAGTACTTC

J: TRBJ2-5
V: TRBV6-1
D: -
size: -
CDR3: CASRFSGQETQYF
DNA: TGTGCCAGCAGATTTAGCGGCCAAGAGACCCAGTACTTC

J: TRBJ2-3
V: TRBV27
D: TRBD1
size: -
CDR3: CASSLRTGGWSGTQYF
DNA: TGTGCCAGCAGTTTAAGGACAGGGGGCTGGTCTGGGACGCAGTATTTT

J: TRBJ1-3
V: TRBV19
D: -
size: -
CDR3: CASSIGAGQLSGNTIYF
DNA: TGTGCCAGTAGTATAGGAGCCGGACAGCTATCGGGAAACACCATATATTTT

J: TRBJ2-5
V: TRBV30
D: TRBD1
size: -
CDR3: CAWARGRETQYF
DNA: TGTGCCTGGGCCAGGGGGCGCGAGACCCAGTACTTC

J: TRBJ1-2
V: TRBV5-4
D: -
size: few
CDR3: CASSYSFYGYTF
DNA: TGTGCCAGCAGCTATTCCTTCTATGGCTACACCTTC

J: TRBJ1-1
V: TRBV7-9
D: -
size: -
CDR3: CASTHSRGSGNTEAFF
DNA: TGTGCCAGCACCCATTCTCGGGGGTCGGGGAACACTGAAGCTTTCTTT

J: TRBJ2-2
V: TRBV7-2
D: -
size: -
CDR3: CASSLIGTGELFF
DNA: TGTGCCAGCAGCTTAATCGGGACCGGGGAGCTGTTTTTT

J: TRBJ1-2
V: TRBV10-3
D: -
size: many
CDR3: CAISESAGPGANYGYTF
DNA: TGTGCCATCAGTGAGTCTGCTGGGCCCGGGGCTAACTATGGCTACACCTTC

J: TRBJ2-1
V: TRBV5-6
D: -
size: -
CDR3: CASSPPVLTSRFHNEQFF
DNA: TGTGCCAGCAGCCCACCGGTTCTTACTAGCAGATTTCACAATGAGCAGTTCTTC

J: TRBJ2-1
V: TRBV5-6
D: -
size: -
CDR3: CASSVSAGPYNEQFF
DNA: TGTGCCAGCAGCGTCTCGGCGGGACCTTACAATGAGCAGTTCTTC

J: TRBJ2-7
V: TRBV28
D: -
size: -
CDR3: CASSSPRRRYSYEQYF
DNA: TGTGCCAGCAGTTCACCCCGGCGGCGTTACTCCTACGAGCAGTACTTC

J: TRBJ2-5
V: TRBV30
D: -
size: -
CDR3: CAWSVGGWPTEETQYF
DNA: TGTGCCTGGAGTGTAGGTGGTTGGCCTACAGAAGAGACCCAGTACTTC

J: TRBJ2-6
V: TRBV5-1
D: TRBD1
size: -
CDR3: CASSQMGQSSGANVLTF
DNA: TGCGCCAGCAGCCAAATGGGACAGAGCTCTGGGGCCAACGTCCTGACTTTC

J: TRBJ1-1
V: TRBV30
D: -
size: -
CDR3: CAWNRVYTEAFF
DNA: TGTGCCTGGAACAGGGTTTACACTGAAGCTTTCTTT

J: TRBJ2-7
V: TRBV19
D: -
size: few
CDR3: CASSIDLRYEQYF
DNA: TGTGCCAGTAGTATAGATCTACGGTACGAGCAGTACTTC

J: TRBJ1-2
V: TRBV6-6
D: TRBD1
size: few
CDR3: CASSYRGQNYGYTF
DNA: TGTGCCAGCAGTTACCGGGGACAGAACTATGGCTACACCTTC

J: TRBJ2-7
V: TRBV15
D: -
size: -
CDR3: CATSRGQGSYEQYF
DNA: TGTGCCACCAGCAGAGGACAAGGCTCCTACGAGCAGTACTTC

J: TRBJ2-4
V: TRBV11-3
D: -
size: -
CDR3: CASTSRWAKNIQYF
DNA: TGTGCCAGCACCTCCCGGTGGGCCAAAAACATTCAGTACTTC

J: TRBJ1-1
V: TRBV7-9
D: TRBD1
size: few
CDR3: CASSWSGTVNTEAFF
DNA: TGTGCCAGCAGCTGGTCCGGGACAGTAAACACTGAAGCTTTCTTT

J: TRBJ2-1
V: TRBV7-9
D: TRBD2
size: -
CDR3: CASSSLAGESYNEQFF
DNA: TGTGCCAGCAGCTCCTTAGCGGGAGAGTCCTACAATGAGCAGTTCTTC

J: TRBJ1-2
V: TRBV4-1
D: -
size: -
CDR3: CASSRGGQGTGNGYTF
DNA: TGCGCCAGCAGCCGGGGAGGGCAGGGAACGGGGAATGGCTACACCTTC

J: TRBJ1-3
V: TRBV5-1
D: TRBD1
size: -
CDR3: CASSLVPGQGGRNTIYF
DNA: TGCGCCAGCAGCTTGGTACCTGGACAGGGGGGAAGAAACACCATATATTTT

J: TRBJ1-1
V: TRBV6-1
D: -
size: -
CDR3: CASNRVLNTEAFF
DNA: TGTGCCAGCAACAGGGTACTGAACACTGAAGCTTTCTTT

J: TRBJ1-4
V: TRBV5-1
D: -
size: few
CDR3: CASSFGTNEKLFF
DNA: TGCGCCAGCAGCTTTGGGACAAACGAAAAACTGTTTTTT

J: TRBJ1-6
V: TRBV5-4
D: -
size: -
CDR3: CASSRGTRENNSPLHF
DNA: TGTGCCAGCAGCCGGGGAACACGGGAGAATAATTCACCCCTCCACTTT

J: TRBJ2-1
V: TRBV13
D: -
size: -
CDR3: CASSSRRGEQFF
DNA: TGTGCCAGCAGCTCCCGAAGGGGTGAGCAGTTCTTC

J: TRBJ1-5
V: TRBV18
D: TRBD1
size: -
CDR3: CASSLQGQPQHF
DNA: TGTGCCAGCTCACTACAGGGGCAGCCCCAGCATTTT

J: TRBJ1-4
V: TRBV5-1
D: -
size: few
CDR3: CASSQTKPNEKLFF
DNA: TGCGCCAGCAGCCAGACAAAACCCAATGAAAAACTGTTTTTT

J: TRBJ2-7
V: TRBV11-3
D: TRBD2
size: -
CDR3: CASSLGVQAGVGDEQYF
DNA: TGTGCCAGCAGCCTCGGCGTTCAAGCGGGAGTAGGAGACGAGCAGTACTTC

J: TRBJ2-3
V: TRBV7-6
D: TRBD2
size: -
CDR3: CASSLQSSGTTDTQYF
DNA: TGTGCCAGCAGCTTACAGTCTAGCGGAACCACAGATACGCAGTATTTT

J: TRBJ1-4
V: TRBV19
D: -
size: -
CDR3: CASTAGTRGAEKLFF
DNA: TGTGCCAGTACCGCCGGGACACGAGGAGCAGAAAAACTGTTTTTT

J: TRBJ2-7
V: TRBV14
D: -
size: -
CDR3: CASSYKGLSYEQYF
DNA: TGTGCCAGCAGCTATAAGGGGCTCAGCTACGAGCAGTACTTC

J: TRBJ1-4
V: TRBV27
D: TRBD1
size: -
CDR3: CASSPRQGLGKLFF
DNA: TGTGCCAGCAGTCCCCGACAGGGGTTGGGAAAACTGTTTTTT

J: TRBJ2-7
V: TRBV7-9
D: -
size: few
CDR3: CASSLGGHSSYEQYF
DNA: TGTGCCAGCAGCTTAGGAGGACATAGCTCCTACGAGCAGTACTTC

J: TRBJ2-7
V: TRBV7-2
D: TRBD2
size: -
CDR3: CASSSSGLAGTPYEQYF
DNA: TGTGCCAGCAGCTCTTCCGGACTAGCGGGAACGCCCTACGAGCAGTACTTC

J: TRBJ1-1
V: TRBV5-5
D: -
size: few
CDR3: CASSYLWDKNTEAFF
DNA: TGTGCCAGCAGTTATCTTTGGGACAAGAACACTGAAGCTTTCTTT

J: TRBJ2-1
V: TRBV7-6
D: -
size: -
CDR3: CASSLERGEQFF
DNA: TGTGCCAGCAGCTTAGAGAGAGGCGAGCAGTTCTTC

J: TRBJ1-5
V: TRBV28
D: TRBD1
size: -
CDR3: CASRSTGQPNNQPQHF
DNA: TGTGCCAGCAGATCTACGGGACAGCCTAACAATCAGCCCCAGCATTTT

J: TRBJ2-2
V: TRBV4-2
D: -
size: -
CDR3: CASSPPTSRAGELFF
DNA: TGTGCCAGCAGCCCACCGACTAGTAGGGCCGGGGAGCTGTTCTTT

J: TRBJ2-3
V: TRBV5-4
D: TRBD2
size: few
CDR3: CASSAGTSGRAGDTQYF
DNA: TGTGCCAGCAGCGCCGGGACTAGCGGGAGGGCCGGGGATACGCAGTATTTT

J: TRBJ2-5
V: TRBV28
D: -
size: -
CDR3: CASSFGGISTQYF
DNA: TGTGCCAGCAGTTTCGGCGGCATATCGACCCAGTACTTC

J: TRBJ2-1
V: TRBV5-1
D: -
size: -
CDR3: CASSFGEDIYNEQFF
DNA: TGCGCCAGCAGCTTCGGAGAGGATATCTACAATGAGCAGTTCTTC

J: TRBJ2-1
V: TRBV11-2
D: TRBD2
size: -
CDR3: CASSAQTSGYNEQFF
DNA: TGTGCCAGCAGCGCCCAGACTAGCGGTTACAATGAGCAGTTCTTC

J: TRBJ2-1
V: TRBV7-8
D: TRBD2
size: few
CDR3: CASSAGGYNEQFF
DNA: TGTGCCAGCAGCGCGGGGGGATACAATGAGCAGTTCTTC

J: TRBJ2-1
V: TRBV27
D: TRBD1
size: -
CDR3: CASSSLLGTGSDNEQFF
DNA: TGTGCCAGCAGTTCACTCCTCGGGACAGGGTCTGACAATGAGCAGTTCTTC

J: TRBJ2-7
V: TRBV10-3
D: -
size: -
CDR3: CAIRQVQGTPPYEQYF
DNA: TGTGCCATCAGGCAAGTCCAGGGGACCCCCCCATACGAGCAGTACTTC